Listed below are T cell receptor beta chains from one sample, sequenced in a study of Graves' ophthalmopathy and Graves' hyperthyroidism. TCRdb re-called the multiplex PCR reads through MiXCR, storing one row per CDR3 protein. The sample records 400,000 to 450,000 distinct CDR3 sequences, 21% being singletons. Specimen: peripheral blood. These receptors came from a woman aged 18-29 years with stable Graves' hyperthyroidism. Both conserved end residues are part of each CDR3. The order of the fields is V gene, J gene, CDR3 protein.

>TRBV20-1|TRBJ2-7
CSAIRLAQDYEQYF
>TRBV15|TRBJ1-5
CATSRVQGRGQHF
>TRBV30|TRBJ2-7
CAWSVVRSWDRLSYEQYF
>TRBV10-3|TRBJ1-1
CAISDPWQGATEAFF
>TRBV6-2/TRBV6-3|TRBJ1-5
CASSLLGSSQPQHF
>TRBV19|TRBJ1-5
CASSDGRGFNQPQHF
>TRBV20-1|TRBJ2-7
CSVPLTKPQGKDEQYF
>TRBV30|TRBJ1-5
CAWSVRGTFNQPQHF
>TRBV6-1|TRBJ2-7
CAISRDTGRVEQYF
>TRBV11-2|TRBJ2-1
CASSSLSGRTMDEQFF
>TRBV7-6|TRBJ2-2
CASSLAGARAGELFF
>TRBV10-3|TRBJ2-3
CAITSGTGGSTQYF
>TRBV11-2|TRBJ1-5
CASSITGPNQPQHF
>TRBV6-5|TRBJ2-7
CASYTDRGRRGEQYF
>TRBV12-5|TRBJ1-1
CASGLGIWGPTEAFF
>TRBV13|TRBJ2-7
CASSLDGNYEQYF
>TRBV2|TRBJ1-5
CASSPETGGQPQHF
>TRBV15|TRBJ2-7
CATSSGQSTSYEQYF
>TRBV6-5|TRBJ2-7
CASSYTRTGAAYEQYF
>TRBV12-3/TRBV12-4|TRBJ2-2
CASRPYQNTGELFF
>TRBV19|TRBJ1-1
CATRGQGGHEAFF
>TRBV2|TRBJ1-1
CASSFNPREGGYTEAFF
>TRBV2|TRBJ1-3
CASGDRVSSFSGNTIYF
>TRBV9|TRBJ1-1
CASSVETGGNTEAFF
>TRBV11-1|TRBJ1-2
CASSYKGTTHERVNYGYTF
>TRBV7-9|TRBJ1-1
CASSLEAREAFF
>TRBV11-2|TRBJ1-1
CASSLSGSGTEAFF
>TRBV6-1|TRBJ2-3
CASSEDRGSADTQYF
>TRBV6-4|TRBJ2-7
CASRDTYEQYF
>TRBV28|TRBJ1-1
CASSRVYTEAFF
>TRBV7-9|TRBJ1-2
CASSFGNNYGYTF
>TRBV5-1|TRBJ2-7
CASSLQSGSDSYEQYF
>TRBV29-1|TRBJ1-1
CSVEAPLWTGQEPENTEAFF
>TRBV20-1|TRBJ2-2
CSARRGGSDTGELFF
>TRBV20-1|TRBJ2-7
CSASLAGGYEQYF
>TRBV6-1|TRBJ2-7
CASSNGQGSYEQYF
>TRBV11-2|TRBJ2-2
CASSQGGSTVYTGELFF
>TRBV5-1|TRBJ2-7
CASSLQGTSGAYEQYF
>TRBV6-1|TRBJ2-7
CASAMTGGSEQEF